The entry below gives a single T cell receptor (beta chain) sequence along with its context. The data derive from a study of blood T cells in healthy people across ages. Germline CDR1 reads SGHVS; CDR2 reads FQNEAQ. The CDR3 covers 15 residues. The V end lost 2 bases, the J end lost 4 bases, and 14 bases lay between the germline ends. For the second PCR, which ran for 7 to 11 cycles, a sample-barcoded 5' primer and a J-beta primer mix were used. TCRdb re-analysed the 5' RACE reads in MiXCR, keeping a single row per CDR3 protein. The sample carries about 1,000,000 distinct CDR3 sequences, over 35% recorded once.

This chain joins TRBV7-8 and TRBJ1-2; D might be TRBD1 (6 bases). The TCR sequence derives from a woman aged 60 to 75 in good health. Material for sequencing was blood. This CDR3 is CASSLSGQSRYGYTF. The CDR3, as DNA: TGTGCCAGCAGCTTATCGGGACAATCACGCTATGGCTACACCTTC. Full variable domain (missing parts from reference TRBV7-8 and TRBJ1-2): GAGVSQSPRYKVAKRGQDVALRCDPISGHVSLFWYQQALGQGPEFLTYFQNEAQLDKSGLPSDRFFAERPEGSVSTLKIQRTQQEDSAVYLCASSLSGQSRYGYTFGSGTRLTVV.